These 30 T cell receptor beta chains came from one sample sequenced in a study of T cells after yellow fever vaccination. TCRdb re-analysed the 5' RACE reads in MiXCR, keeping a single row per CDR3 protein. The repertoire holds about 330,000 distinct CDR3 sequences, with roughly 4% as singletons. This sample comprised PBMCs, obtained 5 days after the yellow fever booster vaccination. These receptors were taken from a man between 18 and 29 years old who received the YFV17D yellow fever vaccine.

This clonotype was counted at least ten times. The chain carries TRBV4-3 and TRBJ2-5; 7 positions match TRBD2. Germline trimming cut 3 bases from V and 5 bases from J; bases unmatched to any gene: 3. Germline-derived CDR1 and CDR2 are LGHNA and YSLEER. The CDR3 spans 13 residues. For the CDR3, the DNA is TGCGCCAGCAGCCAGGGGCGGGGGGAGACCCAGTACTTC. Encoded protein: CASSQGRGETQYF.

This clonotype came up a few times. The J gene is TRBJ2-1, the V gene TRBV4-1, with 9 bases identical to TRBD1. The germline gives CDR1 MGHRA, CDR2 YSYEKL. The V segment lost 3 bases and the J segment 6 bases; nucleotides outside the gene matches: 3. The CDR3 totals 14 residues. The DNA for the CDR3 is TGCGCCAGCAGCCAGGGACAGGGCCGCAATGAGCAGTTCTTC. It yields the protein CASSQGQGRNEQFF.

The chain links TRBV4-3 to TRBJ1-6; D unclear. Germline values: CDR1 LGHNA, CDR2 YSLEER. The CDR3 spans 17 residues. Trimming took 0 bases from V and 7 from J, leaving 16 bases between them. In DNA, the CDR3 is TGCGCCAGCAGCCAAGATCTGCCCTCCCACCCCAATTCACCCCTCCACTTT. Residues: CASSQDLPSHPNSPLHF.

This clonotype was seen only a few times. The CDR3 nucleotides read TGCGCCAGCAGCCAAGATTTTCTGGCACGGGGAATTACCTCTGGGGCCAACGTCCTGACTTTC. Its protein product is CASSQDFLARGITSGANVLTF. The chain combines TRBV4-3 with TRBJ2-6, with a possible D match to TRBD2 (5 bases). Trimming took 0 bases from V and 0 from J, leaving 21 bases between them. This CDR3 has 21 residues. The germline gives CDR1 LGHNA, CDR2 YSLEER.

This clonotype was detected once. In nucleotides, the CDR3 is TGTGCCAGCAGCCAAGATGGGGCGGGGGGGCCCAGCTCCTACGAGCAGTACTTC. It specifies CASSQDGAGGPSSYEQYF. The chain couples TRBV4-2 to TRBJ2-7, with TRBD2 matching 9 bases. Germline V gene sequence: CDR1 LGHNA, CDR2 YNFKEQ. The V segment lost 0 bases and the J segment 0 bases; nucleotides outside the gene matches: 9. The CDR3 extends over 18 amino acids.

This clonotype was counted only a few times. The chain uses TRBV7-3 and TRBJ1-2; 8 bases map to TRBD1. Germline V lookup: CDR1 SGHTA, CDR2 FQGTGA. V lost 5 bases and J lost 8; bases outside the gene matches: 10. CDR3 length: 14 residues. The CDR3 here is CASSPTGGPSGYTF. Here the CDR3 DNA reads TGTGCCAGCAGCCCCACAGGGGGGCCTTCCGGCTACACCTTC.

Ten or more counts support this clonotype. The V gene is TRBV6-2 or TRBV6-3, the J gene TRBJ2-1, with unresolved D. CDR1 is MNHEY and CDR2 is SVGEGT in the germline V gene. This CDR3 contains 14 residues. Trimming shortened V by 0 bases and J by 4 bases, and 7 bases separated the two germline ends. The DNA for the CDR3 is TGTGCCAGCAGTTACTCAATTAGTTACAATGAGCAGTTCTTC. Its translation: CASSYSISYNEQFF.

V is TRBV27 and J is TRBJ1-2; D is ambiguous. The CDR3 is made up of 13 amino acids. Looked up from germline, CDR1 is MNHEY and CDR2 is SMNVEV (reference sequence). The V and J ends lost 6 bases and 6 bases respectively, with 14 bases between them. This CDR3 reads CASRDELGDGYTF. DNA of the CDR3: TGTGCCAGCAGGGACGAGCTTGGGGATGGCTACACCTTC.

The chain joins TRBV4-3 to TRBJ1-2; D possibly corresponds to TRBD1 (6 bases). Germline V gives CDR1 LGHNA, CDR2 YSLEER. The CDR3 has 12 residues. Trimming shortened V by 3 bases and J by 7 bases, and 9 bases separated the two germline ends. CDR3 loop: CASSQAGAGYTF. In nucleotides, the CDR3 is TGCGCCAGCAGCCAGGCAGGGGCTGGCTACACCTTC.

In this sample, this clonotype turned up many times. One end of the junction does not line up with germline, which may come from a read error. This chain connects TRBV7-7 to TRBJ2-1; D possibly matches TRBD1 or TRBD2 (7 bases each). This CDR3 is 16 amino acids long. Germline values: CDR1 SSHAT, CDR2 FNYEAQ (reference sequence). In DNA form, the CDR3 reads TGTGCTAGCAGTCCAGGGGGTAGCGGGCTCCTCAATGAGCAGTTCTTC. Amino acid sequence: CASSPGGSGLLNEQFF.

This clonotype was observed at least ten times. The chain links TRBV7-8 to TRBJ1-5; D is unclear. Germline loops: CDR1 SGHVS, CDR2 FQNEAQ. The CDR3 spans 14 residues. With 1 base removed from V and 5 bases from J, the gap between germline ends came to 9 bases. The CDR3 region is CASSLEGGYQPQHF. CDR3 nucleotides: TGTGCCAGCAGCTTAGAGGGAGGGTATCAGCCCCAGCATTTT.

The V call is TRBV20-1, the J call TRBJ1-1; D not certain. V lost 0 bases and J lost 3, with 8 bases in between. CDR1 and CDR2 (germline): DFQATT, SNEGSKA (reference sequence). CDR3 size: 13 residues. The CDR3 reads CSARDQPYTEAFF. The CDR3 nucleotides read TGCAGTGCTAGAGATCAACCCTACACTGAAGCTTTCTTT.

This clonotype was recorded a few times. The rearrangement links TRBV7-6 to TRBJ2-7; no definite D call. The germline V and J ends were trimmed by 0 bases and 2 bases, with 5 bases remaining between them. Germline values: CDR1 SGHVS, CDR2 FNYEAQ. This CDR3 region has 13 residues. For the CDR3, the DNA is TGTGCCAGCAGCTTAGCGAGTCCCTACGAGCAGTACTTC. Amino acid sequence: CASSLASPYEQYF. The variable domain in full, completed from reference TRBV7-6 and TRBJ2-7, reads GAGVSQSPRYKVTKRGQDVALRCDPISGHVSLYWYRQALGQGPEFLTYFNYEAQQDKSGLPNDRFSAERPEGSISTLTIQRTEQRDSAMYRCASSLASPYEQYFGPGTRLTVT.

This clonotype has ten or more counts. This sequence joins TRBV7-8 and TRBJ1-6, with D unresolved. CDR1 is SGHVS and CDR2 is FQNEAQ in the germline V gene. The V end was cut by 5 bases, the J end by 0 bases, with 17 bases between. This CDR3 spans 18 amino acids. As DNA, the CDR3 is TGTGCCAGCAGCGTCCCCCTTCAGGAAAGCTCCTATAATTCACCCCTCCACTTT. Its protein product is CASSVPLQESSYNSPLHF.

The chain carries TRBV12-3 or TRBV12-4 and TRBJ1-5, with D perhaps TRBD1 (5 bases). The CDR3 consists of 14 residues. V dropped 5 bases and J dropped 5 bases, with 13 bases sitting between them. As DNA, the CDR3 is TGTGCCAGCAGTCCCGCTGACAGTTATCAGCCCCAGCATTTT. Protein sequence: CASSPADSYQPQHF.

In this sample, this clonotype turned up a few times. The V and J genes are TRBV12-3 or TRBV12-4 and TRBJ2-7; a weak D match, TRBD2 (6 bases). V was trimmed by 5 bases and J by 2 bases, leaving 13 bases between them. The CDR3 is 14 residues long. The CDR3 loop is CASSTQEGPYEQYV. For the CDR3, the DNA is TGTGCCAGCAGTACCCAGGAGGGGCCCTACGAGCAGTACGTC.

Only a few counts were recorded for this clonotype. The chain combines TRBV12-3 or TRBV12-4 with TRBJ2-1, with 7 bases lining up with TRBD1. The CDR3 runs 13 residues. V shed 6 bases and J 9 bases; nucleotides not matched to a gene: 8. For the CDR3, the DNA is TGTGCCAGCAGCCCCCGGGACAGCCCTGAGCAGTTCTTC. This gives the protein CASSPRDSPEQFF.

The table lists this clonotype with a few counts. The genes are TRBV6-6 and TRBJ2-7; perhaps TRBD1 as D (6 bases). Per the germline V gene, CDR1 is MNHNY and CDR2 is SVGAGI (reference sequence). Between the trimmed V and J ends, which lost 6 bases and 0 bases, there was a span of 15 bases. The CDR3 totals 15 residues. The CDR3 loop reads CASSTTGGISYEQYF. CDR3 bases: TGTGCCAGCAGCACTACTGGGGGCATCTCCTACGAGCAGTACTTC.

This rearrangement joins TRBV10-3 to TRBJ2-1, with D unresolved. Germline CDR1 ENHRY, CDR2 SYGVKD. The CDR3 runs to 14 residues. V gave up 6 bases and J gave up 3 bases, with 12 bases separating them. CDR3 bases: TGTGCCATCAGCACCCCGCGAAACTACAATGAGCAGTTCTTC. Translated: CAISTPRNYNEQFF.

This clonotype was recorded a few times. The V and J genes are TRBV7-2 and TRBJ2-1, with D unresolved. CDR3 length equals 13 residues. Germline V CDR1 and CDR2: SGHTA, FQGNSA. V lost 1 base, J lost 12 bases, and 13 bases lay in between. CDR3 sequence reads: CASSLGIFSRQFF. The CDR3 DNA follows: TGTGCCAGCAGCTTAGGAATTTTCAGTCGGCAGTTCTTC. The whole variable domain, remainder taken from reference TRBV7-2 and TRBJ2-1, is GAGVSQSPSNKVTEKGKDVELRCDPISGHTALYWYRQSLGQGLEFLIYFQGNSAPDKSGLPSDRFSAERTGGSVSTLTIQRTQQEDSAVYLCASSLGIFSRQFFGPGTRLTVL.

This clonotype was seen at least ten times. V gene TRBV5-1 combines with J gene TRBJ1-1; D might be TRBD1 (5 bases). Germline V gene data show CDR1 as SGHRS and CDR2 as YFSETQ. The CDR3 contains 14 residues. Trimming removed 4 bases at V and 2 bases at J, with 12 bases between. The CDR3 here is CASSPRDSNTEAFF. The CDR3 DNA is TGCGCCAGCAGCCCCCGGGACTCCAACACTGAAGCTTTCTTT.

This clonotype occurred a few times. V usage is TRBV7-2 and J usage is TRBJ2-1; 7 positions match TRBD2. Germline V gene lookup returns CDR1 SGHTA and CDR2 FQGNSA. V lost 5 bases and J lost 8; bases outside the gene matches: 12. The CDR3 is 15 amino acids. CDR3 nucleotide sequence: TGTGCCAGCAGCCGGCTAGCGGCGGGGCGGGATGAGCAGTTCTTC. Its protein is CASSRLAAGRDEQFF.

This clonotype was observed a handful of times. The V and J genes are TRBV4-2 and TRBJ1-4; D is unclear. Germline V gene sequence: CDR1 LGHNA, CDR2 YNFKEQ. The CDR3 contains 16 residues. Trimming removed 1 base from V and 3 bases from J, with 12 bases in between. The CDR3 reads CASSQGDFLSNEKLFF. The CDR3 region has the DNA TGTGCCAGCAGCCAAGGAGATTTCCTTTCTAATGAAAAACTGTTTTTT.

This chain uses TRBV2 with TRBJ2-2; no clear D gene. This CDR3 has 15 residues. V was shortened by 4 bases and J by 6 bases, with 15 bases between the two germline ends. CDR1 is SNHLY and CDR2 is FYNNEI in the germline V gene. The CDR3 here is CASSVEASPAGELFF. The CDR3 DNA is TGTGCCAGCAGTGTAGAGGCTAGTCCCGCCGGGGAGCTGTTTTTT.

This clonotype was detected ten times or more. The chain carries TRBV12-3 or TRBV12-4 and TRBJ1-5, with TRBD1 as a possible D gene (6 bases). V shed 5 bases and J shed 3 bases, with 8 bases lying between them. CDR3 length: 13 amino acids. The chain's CDR3 is CASSGQLNQPQHF. The CDR3 nucleotides read TGTGCCAGCAGTGGACAGCTCAATCAGCCCCAGCATTTT.

The chain carries TRBV7-3 and TRBJ2-5; D unresolved. Germline CDR1 is SGHTA and CDR2 is FQGTGA. This CDR3 has 13 residues. V was pared by 9 bases and J by 4 bases, with 15 bases between. The CDR3 bases are TGTGCCAGTTCGCCGGAACCAGGAGAGACCCAGTACTTC. Translation gives CASSPEPGETQYF. Drawing the rest from reference TRBV7-3 and TRBJ2-5, the complete variable domain is GAGVSQTPSNKVTEKGKYVELRCDPISGHTALYWYRQSLGQGPEFLIYFQGTGAADDSGLPNDRFFAVRPEGSVSTLKIQRTERGDSAVYLCASSPEPGETQYFGPGTRLLVL.

The chain has TRBV12-3 or TRBV12-4 and TRBJ2-2, with TRBD1 identical over 8 bases. This CDR3 has 15 amino acids. V shed 8 bases and J 4 bases; nucleotides not matched to a gene: 9. CDR3 DNA: TGTGCCAGCGTCACAGGGGGGACTTTCACCGGGGAGCTGTTTTTT. Residues: CASVTGGTFTGELFF.

This clonotype was observed a few times. The V gene is TRBV2, the J gene TRBJ2-5; a weak D match, TRBD1 (5 bases). Between the trimmed V and J ends, which lost 10 bases and 5 bases, there was a span of 20 bases. This CDR3 is built from 14 residues. Germline V CDR1 and CDR2: SNHLY, FYNNEI. As DNA, the CDR3 is TGTGCCACCGGTGGGGCGTCGCCGGTGGAGACCCAGTACTTC. Protein sequence: CATGGASPVETQYF.

This clonotype was seen a single time. The V and J genes are TRBV4-1 and TRBJ1-1; the D gene is possibly TRBD1 (6 bases). CDR1 is MGHRA, CDR2 YSYEKL, per germline. The CDR3 totals 14 residues. V lost 2 bases and J 5 bases, leaving 12 bases between the germline ends. The CDR3: CASSQRGQKTEAFF. DNA of the CDR3: TGCGCCAGCAGCCAACGGGGGCAGAAAACTGAAGCTTTCTTT.

This clonotype was recorded many times. CDR3: CASSLMPGSNSPLHF. Here the CDR3 DNA reads TGTGCCAGCAGCTTAATGCCAGGGTCTAATTCACCCCTCCACTTT. V and J are TRBV7-3 and TRBJ1-6; possibly TRBD1 for D (5 bases). Germline CDR1 SGHTA, CDR2 FQGTGA. Trimming stripped 1 base from V and 6 bases from J, with 10 bases between. There are 15 residues in the CDR3.